This entry is about one T cell receptor (beta chain). Its target is unknown. The table came from immunoSEQ multiplex PCR; TCRdb's copy has only in-frame clones and leaves some out. In the table there are tens of thousands of clones, about four fifths of which are singletons. This sample stems from a study of a mutant IDH1 vaccine in newly diagnosed glioma. Study context: Administration of eight vaccinations to patients took place in weeks 1, 3, 5, 7, 11, 15, 19, 23. Earlier care involved radiotherapy, temozolomide, or both, and the majority received both.

Germline V gives CDR1 MNHNS, CDR2 SASEGT. CDR3 length: 13 residues. V was trimmed by 8 bases and J by 4 bases, leaving 12 bases between them. The time point: week 23, last vaccination. Each dose of the vaccine consisted of 300 ug of mutant IDH1 20-mer peptide, with topical imiquimod. New WHO grade 3 or 4 IDH1-mutant, ATRX-lost astrocytomas were present in all donors. The receptor comes from a woman aged 35 to 49 with glioma. Some clones in this sample may be carry-over from other donors' samples. The chain is built from TRBV6-1 and TRBJ1-5, with no clear D. This material consisted of PBMCs, taken from a glioma patient whose treatment included an IDH1 peptide vaccine. This CDR3 is CASHRPNNQPQHF. CDR3 sequence (DNA): TGTGCCAGCCATCGTCCCAATAATCAGCCCCAGCATTTT.